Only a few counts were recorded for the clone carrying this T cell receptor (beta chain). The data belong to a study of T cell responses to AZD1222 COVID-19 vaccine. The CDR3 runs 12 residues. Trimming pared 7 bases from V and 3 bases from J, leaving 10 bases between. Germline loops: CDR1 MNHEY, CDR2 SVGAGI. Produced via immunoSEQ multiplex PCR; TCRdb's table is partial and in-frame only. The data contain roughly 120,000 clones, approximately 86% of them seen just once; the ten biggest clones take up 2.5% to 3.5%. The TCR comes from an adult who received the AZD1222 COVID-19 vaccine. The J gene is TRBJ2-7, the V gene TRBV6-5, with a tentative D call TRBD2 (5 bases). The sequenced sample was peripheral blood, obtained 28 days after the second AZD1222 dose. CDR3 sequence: CASTTKSYEQYF. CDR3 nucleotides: TGTGCCAGCACGACTAAAAGCTACGAGCAGTACTTC.